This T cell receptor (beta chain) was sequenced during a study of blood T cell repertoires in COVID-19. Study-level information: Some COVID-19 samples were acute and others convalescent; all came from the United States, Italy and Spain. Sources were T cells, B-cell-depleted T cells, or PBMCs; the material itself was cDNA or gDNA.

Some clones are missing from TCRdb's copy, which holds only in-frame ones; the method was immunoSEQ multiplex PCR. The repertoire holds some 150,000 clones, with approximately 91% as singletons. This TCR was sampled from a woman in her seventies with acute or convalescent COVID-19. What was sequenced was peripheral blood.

The CDR3 bases are TGCAGCGTTGACCAGTCCAACTATGGCTACACCTTC. Amino acid sequence: CSVDQSNYGYTF. The rearrangement links TRBV29-1 to TRBJ1-2; D uncertain. CDR3 size: 12 residues. The germline V and J ends were trimmed by 3 bases and 2 bases, with 7 bases remaining between them. The germline V gene encodes CDR1 SQVTM and CDR2 ANQGSEA.